The 27 T cell receptor beta chains presented below share a single source sample, sequenced in a study of T cell clones after liver transplantation. Assay used: immunoSEQ multiplex PCR; TCRdb lists only in-frame clones, some missing. In the table there are some 110,000 clones, approximately 85% of which are singletons. Here the sequenced sample was CD4+ T cells from blood, taken before liver transplant. These receptor sequences come from a human donor who received a liver transplant.

The chain employs TRBV5-1 and TRBJ1-2, with D perhaps matching TRBD1 (6 bases). The CDR3 runs to 12 residues. CDR1 and CDR2 (germline): SGHRS, YFSETQ. Trimming took 4 bases from V and 8 from J, leaving 12 bases between them. The CDR3 DNA is TGCGCCAGCAGCGTTACAGGGAACGGCTACACCTTC. Its protein product is CASSVTGNGYTF.

CDR3 in amino acids: CASTPGGVGGNQPQHF. CDR3 bases: TGTGCCAGCACCCCAGGAGGTGTAGGAGGCAATCAGCCCCAGCATTTT. The chain recombines TRBV2 with TRBJ1-5; the D is unclear. The CDR3 extends over 16 amino acids. Germline CDR1 is SNHLY and CDR2 is FYNNEI. V was clipped by 7 bases and J by 2 bases, with 18 bases between them.

The V and J genes are TRBV5-6 and TRBJ2-2; no clear D gene. V lost 3 bases to trimming and J lost 0 bases, with 9 bases between them. CDR1 and CDR2 from the germline V gene are SGHDT and YYEEEE. The CDR3 contains 15 residues. CDR3 sequence reads: CASSSTLPNTGELFF. DNA for the CDR3: TGTGCCAGCAGCTCGACTTTGCCGAACACCGGGGAGCTGTTTTTT.

The rearrangement uses TRBV7-9 and TRBJ1-2, with D hard to call. Germline CDR1 SEHNR, CDR2 FQNEAQ (reference sequence). Trimming cost V 5 bases and J 4 bases, with 14 bases left between them. This CDR3 is built from 14 residues. The DNA of the CDR3 is TGTGCCAGCAGCCCAGGAGGTTGGGGCTATGGCTACACCTTC. It translates to CASSPGGWGYGYTF.

The rearrangement uses TRBV7-8 and TRBJ1-4; D unclear. Germline V gene lookup returns CDR1 SGHVS and CDR2 FQNEAQ. The CDR3 runs to 16 residues. The V gene lost 1 base and the J gene lost 5 bases, with 14 bases spanning the gap. The CDR3 DNA reads as TGTGCCAGCAGCTTAGTTTCGGACGGGAGAAATGAAAAACTGTTTTTT. The encoded protein is CASSLVSDGRNEKLFF.

The CDR3 DNA follows: TGTGCCAGCAGCTTAGGAGGCCGGAACACTGAAGCTTTCTTT. Its protein is CASSLGGRNTEAFF. The chain combines TRBV7-9 with TRBJ1-1; D unresolved. CDR3 length: 14 residues. CDR1 is SEHNR, CDR2 FQNEAQ, per germline (reference sequence). The V and J ends lost 1 base and 1 base respectively, with 7 bases between them.

V usage is TRBV25-1 and J usage is TRBJ1-4, with D possibly being TRBD1 (6 bases). V dropped 2 bases and J dropped 6 bases, with 10 bases sitting between them. CDR1 is MGHDK, CDR2 SYGVNS, per germline. The CDR3 contains 14 residues. The CDR3 spells CASSEQGLYEKLFF. The CDR3, as DNA: TGTGCCAGCAGTGAACAGGGGTTGTATGAAAAACTGTTTTTT. The full variable domain, its missing parts supplied by reference TRBV25-1 and TRBJ1-4, is EADIYQTPRYLVIGTGKKITLECSQTMGHDKMYWYQQDPGMELHLIHYSYGVNSTEKGDLSSESTVSRIRTEHFPLTLESARPSHTSQYLCASSEQGLYEKLFFGSGTQLSVL.

This clone was seen only a few times. V is TRBV14 and J is TRBJ1-1; D gene ambiguous. CDR3 length: 12 amino acids. V gave up 1 base and J gave up 5 bases, with 5 bases separating them. Germline V gene lookup returns CDR1 SGHDN and CDR2 FVKESK. The CDR3, as DNA: TGTGCCAGCAGCCAAGCCCGGACTGAAGCTTTCTTT. Translated: CASSQARTEAFF. Combining the CDR3 with reference TRBV14 and TRBJ1-1 gives the whole variable domain EAGVTQFPSHSVIEKGQTVTLRCDPISGHDNLYWYRRVMGKEIKFLLHFVKESKQDESGMPNNRFLAERTGGTYSTLKVQPAELEDSGVYFCASSQARTEAFFGQGTRLTVV.

Comment on this clone: The sample has other DNA sequences that encode this CDR3 too. The genes are TRBV2 and TRBJ2-5; D uncertain. Per germline, CDR1 SNHLY and CDR2 FYNNEI. Trimming shortened V by 1 base and J by 3 bases, and 3 bases separated the two germline ends. CDR3 length: 12 residues. The CDR3 DNA is TGTGCCAGCAGTGAAGTAGAAGAGACCCAGTACTTC. It codes for CASSEVEETQYF.

The genes are TRBV30 and TRBJ1-5; no clear D. The V end was cut by 0 bases, the J end by 4 bases, with 10 bases between. Germline CDR1 GTSNPN, CDR2 SVGIG (reference sequence). The CDR3 runs 14 residues. The CDR3 nucleotides read TGTGCCTGGAGTGTGTCTCGGCCTAATCAGCCCCAGCATTTT. Amino acids: CAWSVSRPNQPQHF.

This rearrangement joins TRBV9 to TRBJ2-2, with D uncertain. CDR1 and CDR2 (germline): SGDLS, YYNGEE. The CDR3 sequence is 15 residues long. V lost 0 bases and J 0 bases, leaving 6 bases between the germline ends. The CDR3 reads CASSVGWANTGELFF. CDR3 nucleotide sequence: TGTGCCAGCAGCGTAGGGTGGGCGAACACCGGGGAGCTGTTTTTT.

This chain joins TRBV6-1 and TRBJ1-4; 7 bases match TRBD1. The CDR3 is 15 amino acids. The V gene's germline CDR1 is MNHNS and CDR2 SASEGT. Trimming removed 7 bases from V and 1 base from J; junction bases left unmatched: 6. CDR3 sequence: CASTDRAGTNEKLFF. Written as DNA, the CDR3 is TGTGCCAGCACTGACAGGGCAGGAACTAATGAAAAACTGTTTTTT.

This chain connects TRBV14 to TRBJ1-2; 7 bases are a match to TRBD1. CDR1 is SGHDN and CDR2 is FVKESK in the germline V gene. The V gene end was trimmed by 4 bases and the J gene end by 7 bases; junction bases not matched to a gene: 12. This CDR3 is built from 15 residues. In DNA form, the CDR3 reads TGTGCCAGCAGCCGGGACAGAGCGCATATCGGTGGCTACACCTTC. As protein: CASSRDRAHIGGYTF.

This clone occurred a few times. The chain has TRBV19 and TRBJ1-3, with 11 bases lining up with TRBD1. Germline V lookup: CDR1 LNHDA, CDR2 SQIVND (reference sequence). Trimming at V came to 4 bases and at J to 8 bases, leaving 10 bases not matched to a gene. This CDR3 has 16 residues. For the CDR3, the DNA is TGTGCCAGTAGTAAAGGATGGACAGGGGGCAGATACACCATATATTTT. Protein product: CASSKGWTGGRYTIYF. The complete variable domain, with remaining parts taken from reference TRBV19 and TRBJ1-3, reads DGGITQSPKYLFRKEGQNVTLSCEQNLNHDAMYWYRQDPGQGLRLIYYSQIVNDFQKGDIAEGYSVSREKKESFPLTVTSAQKNPTAFYLCASSKGWTGGRYTIYFGEGSWLTVV.

This chain joins TRBV6-1 and TRBJ2-3; D perhaps matches TRBD2 (5 bases). This CDR3 region has 14 residues. V lost 5 bases, J lost 1 base, and 10 bases lay in between. Germline loops: CDR1 MNHNS, CDR2 SASEGT. The CDR3 coding sequence is TGTGCCAGCAGTAAGCTAGCAGGCACAGATACGCAGTATTTT. Translating it yields CASSKLAGTDTQYF.

Written as DNA, the CDR3 is TGTGCCAGCTCACCTTTGGCCGGGACTAGCGGAGCCTACAATGAGCAGTTCTTC. This sequence encodes CASSPLAGTSGAYNEQFF. The chain joins TRBV18 to TRBJ2-1, with 11 bases matching TRBD2. CDR1 is KGHSH, CDR2 LQKENI, per germline. CDR3 size: 18 residues. Trimming cost V 3 bases and J 2 bases; bases outside gene matches: 9.

Only a few counts were recorded for this clone. This sequence joins TRBV29-1 and TRBJ1-2; D not certain. The V gene lost 4 bases and the J gene lost 6 bases, with 6 bases spanning the gap. The CDR3 is made up of 10 amino acids. Germline V gives CDR1 SQVTM, CDR2 ANQGSEA. CDR3 nucleotide sequence: TGCAGCGTTGTGGACCATGGCTACACCTTC. It codes for CSVVDHGYTF.

J is TRBJ1-3 and V is TRBV14; no clear D gene. V dropped 4 bases and J dropped 4 bases, with 11 bases sitting between them. Germline assignment: CDR1 SGHDN and CDR2 FVKESK. This CDR3 region has 14 residues. This CDR3 is CASSRHALGNTIYF. In nucleotides, the CDR3 is TGTGCCAGCAGCCGGCACGCGTTGGGAAACACCATATATTTT.

V gene TRBV19 combines with J gene TRBJ2-7, with 10 positions matching TRBD1. V was pared by 5 bases and J by 2 bases, with 6 bases of the junction left unmatched. The V gene's germline CDR1 is LNHDA and CDR2 SQIVND (reference sequence). The CDR3 consists of 15 residues. The CDR3 DNA reads as TGTGCCAGTAGTGAGGGACAGGGGATTGCCTACGAGCAGTACTTC. It specifies CASSEGQGIAYEQYF.

The chain couples TRBV7-9 to TRBJ1-3, with 8 bases lining up with TRBD1. The germline V gene encodes CDR1 SEHNR and CDR2 FQNEAQ (reference sequence). J gave up 2 bases and V 5 bases, and 5 bases lay outside the gene matches. CDR3 size: 15 residues. The DNA of the CDR3 is TGTGCCAGCAGCCCGACAGGGGCCCCTGGAAACACCATATATTTT. It specifies CASSPTGAPGNTIYF.

This clone has a handful of counts. V is TRBV16 and J is TRBJ1-4; unclear D gene. The V gene lost 1 base and the J gene lost 8 bases, with 2 bases spanning the gap. The length of the CDR3 is 11 residues. CDR1 and CDR2 (germline): KGHSY, FQNENV. The CDR3 bases are TGTGCCAGCAGCCAATGGGAAAAACTGTTTTTT. Translating gives CASSQWEKLFF.

V gene TRBV10-3 combines with J gene TRBJ2-5; either TRBD1 or TRBD2 may supply D (6 bases each). The V gene lost 3 bases and the J gene lost 3 bases, with 11 bases spanning the gap. CDR3 length: 14 amino acids. CDR1 and CDR2 from the germline V gene are ENHRY and SYGVKD. CDR3 in amino acids: CAISEGGSKETQYF. In nucleotides, the CDR3 is TGTGCCATCAGTGAAGGGGGGTCAAAAGAGACCCAGTACTTC.

The chain recombines TRBV5-1 with TRBJ1-2; D ambiguous. CDR3 length equals 14 residues. Between the trimmed V and J ends, which lost 3 bases and 2 bases, there was a span of 11 bases. The germline V gene has CDR1 SGHRS and CDR2 YFSETQ. As DNA, the CDR3 is TGCGCCAGCAGCTCTACTACAGAGAACTATGGCTACACCTTC. This sequence encodes CASSSTTENYGYTF.

This clone was seen only a few times. The rearrangement uses TRBV5-1 and TRBJ2-5; D might be TRBD2 (6 bases). Trimming shortened V by 0 bases and J by 4 bases, and 10 bases separated the two germline ends. CDR1 and CDR2 (germline): SGHRS, YFSETQ. This CDR3 region has 14 residues. CDR3 protein: CASSLEGRSETQYF. CDR3 nucleotides: TGCGCCAGCAGCTTGGAGGGGAGGTCAGAGACCCAGTACTTC. Looking up the rest from reference TRBV5-1 and TRBJ2-5 gives the full variable domain: KAGVTQTPRYLIKTRGQQVTLSCSPISGHRSVSWYQQTPGQGLQFLFEYFSETQRNKGNFPGRFSGRQFSNSRSEMNVSTLELGDSALYLCASSLEGRSETQYFGPGTRLLVL.

The rearrangement links TRBV7-2 to TRBJ2-7; no firm D call. Trimming shortened V by 2 bases and J by 3 bases, and 8 bases separated the two germline ends. In germline, CDR1 is SGHTA, CDR2 FQGNSA. CDR3 length equals 13 residues. DNA for the CDR3: TGTGCCAGCAGCTTATTTGGTGGCTACGAGCAGTACTTC. It is translated as CASSLFGGYEQYF. Complete variable domain (other parts from reference TRBV7-2 and TRBJ2-7): GAGVSQSPSNKVTEKGKDVELRCDPISGHTALYWYRQSLGQGLEFLIYFQGNSAPDKSGLPSDRFSAERTGGSVSTLTIQRTQQEDSAVYLCASSLFGGYEQYFGPGTRLTVT.

The J gene is TRBJ2-2, the V gene TRBV7-8; the D is unclear. Germline CDR1 SGHVS, CDR2 FQNEAQ. The V end was cut by 5 bases, the J end by 7 bases, with 8 bases between. There are 12 residues in the CDR3. This CDR3 is CASSAEYGELFF. For the CDR3, the DNA is TGTGCCAGCAGCGCAGAGTACGGGGAGCTGTTTTTT.

This sequence joins TRBV9 and TRBJ2-1; D gene unclear. This CDR3 region has 13 residues. Germline-derived CDR1 and CDR2 are SGDLS and YYNGEE. V dropped 3 bases and J dropped 9 bases, with 13 bases sitting between them. CDR3 region: CASSAESASEQFF. For the CDR3, the DNA is TGTGCCAGCAGCGCCGAATCAGCATCTGAGCAGTTCTTC.